What follows are 18 T cell receptor beta chains derived from one specimen sequenced in a study of blood T cell repertoires in COVID-19 (dated by TCRdb to about 2020). Libraries were constructed by the immunoSEQ multiplex PCR assay. The source is immuneACCESS, and TCRdb retained only in-frame sequences with V and J called. Part of the clones is not carried over; for the studies checked, unresolved V genes explain less than half of this, and the remainder is unexplained. Counted in this sample were some 150,000 clones; about 80% of them appeared once. Around 2.4% of the sample is held by the ten biggest clonotypes. Material: peripheral blood. Receptors were obtained from a human donor with acute or convalescent COVID-19. The donor label of this sample is uncertain.

The chain uses TRBV5-8 and TRBJ1-2; D unresolved. Germline V gives CDR1 SGHTS, CDR2 YDEGEE. CDR3 length: 12 residues. Trimming took 5 bases from V and 6 from J, leaving 11 bases between them. The CDR3, as DNA: TGTGCCAGCAGTCCTCGCCGGGATGGCTACACCTTC. Translated: CASSPRRDGYTF.

J is TRBJ2-5 and V is TRBV7-9; 8 nucleotides line up with TRBD2. CDR3 length: 17 residues. Germline lookup yields CDR1 SEHNR and CDR2 FQNEAQ (reference sequence). V dropped 5 bases and J dropped 2; count of bases not matched to a gene: 13. Here the CDR3 DNA reads TGTGCCAGCAGCCCCTCCCGACTAGCGTCACAACAAGAGACCCAGTACTTC. This encodes CASSPSRLASQQETQYF.

V and J are TRBV27 and TRBJ2-1, with a tentative D call TRBD1 (6 bases). This CDR3 comprises 15 residues. Germline CDR1 and CDR2: MNHEY and SMNVEV (reference sequence). V was pared by 7 bases and J by 7 bases, with 20 bases between. Written as DNA, the CDR3 is TGTGCCAGCATACCCACGTGGCAGGGGTGGAATGAGCAGTTCTTC. Amino acids: CASIPTWQGWNEQFF.

The chain has TRBV28 and TRBJ2-5; no clear D. V lost 8 bases and J 4 bases, leaving 14 bases between the germline ends. CDR3 length: 13 amino acids. The germline V gene encodes CDR1 MDHEN and CDR2 SYDVKM. In DNA, the CDR3 is TGTGCCAGCGGCCCCGCCCGAGGAGAGACCCAGTACTTC. Its protein product is CASGPARGETQYF.

This clone has only a few counts. V and J are TRBV5-4 and TRBJ1-2; 7 bases are shared with TRBD1. Germline loops: CDR1 SGHNT, CDR2 YYREEE (reference sequence). V trimming: 2 bases; J trimming: 4 bases; junction bases outside the gene matches: 5. This CDR3 contains 14 residues. The CDR3 region is CASSLRDRAYGYTF. For the CDR3, the DNA is TGTGCCAGCAGCTTACGAGACAGGGCCTATGGCTACACCTTC.

The chain is built from TRBV11-1 and TRBJ1-2; tentative D call: TRBD1 (6 bases). Trimming took off 5 bases at V and 6 bases at J, with 16 bases between the two ends. The CDR3 contains 14 residues. Germline V gives CDR1 SGHAT, CDR2 FQDESV (reference sequence). CDR3 amino acids: CASSRVVGANGYTF. The CDR3 DNA sequence: TGTGCCAGCAGCCGCGTAGTGGGGGCGAATGGCTACACCTTC.

The gene calls are TRBV11-2 and TRBJ1-2; D uncertain. Trimming stripped 0 bases from V and 1 base from J, with 21 bases between. Germline V CDR1 and CDR2: SGHAT, FQNNGV. This CDR3 is 19 amino acids long. CDR3 coding DNA: TGTGCCAGCAGCTTAGATCTTCGTGGGCAAACCTTCTATAACTATGGCTACACCTTC. It yields the protein CASSLDLRGQTFYNYGYTF.

The chain employs TRBV3-1 (or the pseudogene TRBV3-2) and TRBJ1-1; TRBD1 matches at 11 bases. V lost 6 bases, J lost 10 bases, and 13 bases stayed unmatched. The length of the CDR3 is 15 residues. The germline V gene encodes CDR1 LGHDT and CDR2 YNNKEL (reference sequence). The CDR3 loop is CASRPRLGTGGPAFF. The CDR3 DNA sequence: TGTGCCAGCAGACCAAGATTAGGGACAGGGGGGCCAGCTTTCTTT.

The chain links TRBV19 to TRBJ2-1; the match to TRBD1 covers 10 bases. The CDR3 is 15 residues long. CDR1 and CDR2 (germline): LNHDA, SQIVND (reference sequence). V shed 5 bases, J shed 5 bases, and the junction held 6 bases outside the gene matches. The CDR3 nucleotides read TGTGCCAGTAGTGCGGGACAGGGGCGCCACAATGAGCAGTTCTTC. Translating gives CASSAGQGRHNEQFF.

The count of this clone is one. The chain couples TRBV7-3 to TRBJ2-5, with 9 bases identical to TRBD1. The CDR3 runs to 18 residues. From germline, CDR1 is SGHTA and CDR2 FQGTGA. J gave up 3 bases and V 6 bases, and 17 bases lay outside the gene matches. The CDR3 DNA follows: TGTGCCAGCAGTCCCGCCCCTGGAAGTCGGGACAGGGAAGAGACCCAGTACTTC. It specifies CASSPAPGSRDREETQYF.

The CDR3 coding sequence is TGTGCCAGCAGTGCCTCCTCCGGGGGGGCACCTGGAAACACCATATATTTT. Amino acid sequence: CASSASSGGAPGNTIYF. V usage is TRBV6-1 and J usage is TRBJ1-3, with D perhaps matching TRBD1 (6 bases). Deletions cut 4 bases from V and 2 bases from J, with 18 bases between. This CDR3 has 17 amino acids. Germline loops: CDR1 MNHNS, CDR2 SASEGT.

J is TRBJ1-2 and V is TRBV6-2 or TRBV6-3; 7 bases line up with TRBD1. The V gene end was trimmed by 6 bases and the J gene end by 7 bases; junction bases not matched to a gene: 8. In germline, CDR1 is MNHEY, CDR2 SVGEGT. There are 13 residues in the CDR3. The CDR3 sequence is CASSQGTESGYTF. For the CDR3, the DNA is TGTGCCAGCAGCCAAGGGACAGAGAGTGGCTACACCTTC.

The chain joins TRBV6-1 to TRBJ1-2; D may be TRBD1 (5 bases). Germline values: CDR1 MNHNS, CDR2 SASEGT. V was clipped by 0 bases and J by 5 bases, with 16 bases between them. This CDR3 has 16 amino acids. CDR3 sequence (DNA): TGTGCCAGCAGTGAAGCTGCCGAGACAGTGGGTTATGGCTACACCTTC. As protein: CASSEAAETVGYGYTF.

The V gene is TRBV11-1, the J gene TRBJ1-4; D call uncertain. Per the germline V gene, CDR1 is SGHAT and CDR2 is FQDESV (reference sequence). V lost 4 bases and J 0 bases, leaving 12 bases between the germline ends. This CDR3 spans 16 amino acids. DNA of the CDR3: TGTGCCAGCAGCTCCAGCGGGGTAACAACTAATGAAAAACTGTTTTTT. Amino acids: CASSSSGVTTNEKLFF.

This chain joins TRBV19 and TRBJ1-6, with a weak D call TRBD1 (5 bases). The V gene's germline CDR1 is LNHDA and CDR2 SQIVND (reference sequence). This CDR3 region has 13 residues. Trimming removed 6 bases at V and 7 bases at J, with 10 bases between. This CDR3 reads CASRLGGNSPLHF. The CDR3 DNA reads TGTGCCAGTAGACTTGGGGGGAATTCACCCCTCCACTTT.

The chain couples TRBV18 to TRBJ2-7, with a weak D call TRBD1 (6 bases). The ends were cut back, 3 bases at V and 2 bases at J, with 11 bases in the middle. CDR1 is KGHSH and CDR2 is LQKENI in the germline V gene. There are 14 residues in the CDR3. CDR3 nucleotides: TGTGCCAGCTCACCCCGGGACAATGCCTACGAGCAGTACTTC. This gives the protein CASSPRDNAYEQYF.

The genes are TRBV11-3 and TRBJ2-3; D is possibly TRBD2 (7 bases). Germline V gives CDR1 SGHNT, CDR2 YENEEA. V was pared by 3 bases and J by 2 bases, with 12 bases between. The CDR3 totals 15 residues. CDR3 coding DNA: TGTGCCAGCAGCTTGGGGGGGGCCAACACAGATACGCAGTATTTT. This translates into CASSLGGANTDTQYF. The variable domain in full, completed from reference TRBV11-3 and TRBJ2-3, reads EAGVVQSPRYKIIEKKQPVAFWCNPISGHNTLYWYLQNLGQGPELLIRYENEEAVDDSQLPKDRFSAERLKGVDSTLKIQPAELGDSAVYLCASSLGGANTDTQYFGPGTRLTVL.

The rearrangement links TRBV7-9 to TRBJ1-2; D is possibly TRBD1 (5 bases). V lost 0 bases, J lost 5 bases, and 10 bases lay in between. The CDR3 has 14 residues. The germline V gene encodes CDR1 SEHNR and CDR2 FQNEAQ (reference sequence). The CDR3 DNA is TGTGCCAGCAGCTTAGCGTGGGGGGAGTATGGCTACACCTTC. Translated, it gives CASSLAWGEYGYTF. The variable domain in full, with the rest retrieved from reference TRBV7-9 and TRBJ1-2, is DTGVSQNPRHKITKRGQNVTFRCDPISEHNRLYWYRQTLGQGPEFLTYFQNEAQLEKSRLLSDRFSAERPKGSFSTLEIQRTEQGDSAMYLCASSLAWGEYGYTFGSGTRLTVV.